This T cell receptor beta chain was sequenced in a study of CD8 T cells in ankylosing spondylitis. Study results and caveats: Within ankylosing spondylitis blood, a TCR beta motif made up of roughly eight highly homologous variants appeared to be characteristic. Reportedly, significant enrichment of disease-linked clones occurred in matched ankylosing spondylitis synovial fluid.

Making the TCR beta libraries involved quantitative 5'-RACE with molecular barcodes. Each CDR3 protein gets one entry after TCRdb re-called the 5' RACE reads with MiXCR. The sample yields roughly 250,000 distinct CDR3 sequences, about 9.1% seen once. A note on this clonotype: The antigen is unknown.

V shed 4 bases and J shed 4 bases, with 9 bases lying between them. Germline assignment: CDR1 SGHTA and CDR2 FQGNSA. The CDR3 has 13 amino acids. The chain recombines TRBV7-2 with TRBJ2-3; D ambiguous. This TCR was sampled from a male donor with ankylosing spondylitis or in good health (not recorded which). Input material: blood, either unsorted or a sorted T cell fraction (not recorded which). Here the CDR3 reads CASSSRGADTQYF. CDR3 nucleotides: TGTGCCAGCAGCTCCCGAGGCGCAGATACGCAGTATTTT.